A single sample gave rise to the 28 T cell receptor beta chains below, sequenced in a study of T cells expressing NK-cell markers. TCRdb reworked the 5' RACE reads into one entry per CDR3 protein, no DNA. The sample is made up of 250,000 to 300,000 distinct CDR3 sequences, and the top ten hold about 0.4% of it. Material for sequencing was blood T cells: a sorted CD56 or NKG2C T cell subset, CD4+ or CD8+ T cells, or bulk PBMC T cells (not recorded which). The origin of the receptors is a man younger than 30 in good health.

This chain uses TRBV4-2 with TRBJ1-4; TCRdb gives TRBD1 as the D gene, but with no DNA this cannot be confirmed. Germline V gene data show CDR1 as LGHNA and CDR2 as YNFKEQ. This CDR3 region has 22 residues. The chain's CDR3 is CASSLVPGQGAWGTSTNEKLFF.

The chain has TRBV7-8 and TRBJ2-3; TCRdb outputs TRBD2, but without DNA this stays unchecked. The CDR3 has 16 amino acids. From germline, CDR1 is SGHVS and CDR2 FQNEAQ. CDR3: CASSLYGGRSTDTQYF.

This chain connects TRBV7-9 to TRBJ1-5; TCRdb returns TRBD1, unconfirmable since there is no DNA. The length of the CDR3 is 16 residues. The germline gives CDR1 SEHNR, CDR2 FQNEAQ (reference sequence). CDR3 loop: CASSLVGQGWHQPQHF.

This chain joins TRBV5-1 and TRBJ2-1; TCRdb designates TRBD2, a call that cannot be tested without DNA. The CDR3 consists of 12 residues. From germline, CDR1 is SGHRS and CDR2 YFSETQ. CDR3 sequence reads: CASKREHNEQFF.

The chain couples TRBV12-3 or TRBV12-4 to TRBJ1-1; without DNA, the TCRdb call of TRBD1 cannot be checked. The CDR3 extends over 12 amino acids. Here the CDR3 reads CASRLTGKLAFF.

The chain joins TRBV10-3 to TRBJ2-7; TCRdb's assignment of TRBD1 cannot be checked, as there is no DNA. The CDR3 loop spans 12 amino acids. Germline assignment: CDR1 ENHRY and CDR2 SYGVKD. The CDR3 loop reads CAIDPGWGEQYF.

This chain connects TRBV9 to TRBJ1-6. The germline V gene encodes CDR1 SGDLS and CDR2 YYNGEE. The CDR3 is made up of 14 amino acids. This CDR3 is CASSYRSYNSPLHF.

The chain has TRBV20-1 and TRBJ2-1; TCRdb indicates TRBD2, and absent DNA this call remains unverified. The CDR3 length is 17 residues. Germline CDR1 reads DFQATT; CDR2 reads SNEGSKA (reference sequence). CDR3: CSARALSMTSGIYEQFF.

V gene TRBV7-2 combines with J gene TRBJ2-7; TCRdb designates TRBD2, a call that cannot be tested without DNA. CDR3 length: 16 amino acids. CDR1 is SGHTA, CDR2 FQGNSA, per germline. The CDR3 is CASSLEGTSGAYEQYF.

CDR3 in amino acids: CSAREIPGQGAEGNTIYF. The chain employs TRBV20-1 and TRBJ1-3; TCRdb reports TRBD1, a call that lacks DNA to check it against. The CDR3 length is 18 residues. Germline CDR1 is DFQATT and CDR2 is SNEGSKA (reference sequence).

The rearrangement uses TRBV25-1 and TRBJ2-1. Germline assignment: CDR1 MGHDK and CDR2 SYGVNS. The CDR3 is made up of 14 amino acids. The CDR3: CASSDRGPRNEQFF.

CDR3 sequence reads: CSVEDQVLGGPSTDTQYF. The chain links TRBV29-1 to TRBJ2-3; TCRdb calls TRBD2, which cannot be checked without DNA. Germline CDR1 is SQVTM and CDR2 is ANQGSEA. This CDR3 comprises 18 residues.

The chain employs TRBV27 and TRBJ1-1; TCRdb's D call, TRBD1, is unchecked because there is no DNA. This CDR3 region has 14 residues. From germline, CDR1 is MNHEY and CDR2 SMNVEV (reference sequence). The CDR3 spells CASSMRTVNTEAFF.

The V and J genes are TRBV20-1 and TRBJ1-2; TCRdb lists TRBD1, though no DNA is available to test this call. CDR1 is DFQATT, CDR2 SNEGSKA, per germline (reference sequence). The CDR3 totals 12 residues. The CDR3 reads CSASTGVDGYTF.

CDR3 amino acids: CASSLVRLAGSNEQYF. The chain recombines TRBV13 with TRBJ2-7; with no DNA, the TCRdb D assignment of TRBD2 cannot be verified. The CDR3 length is 16 residues. Germline V gene data show CDR1 as PRHDT and CDR2 as FYEKMQ (reference sequence).

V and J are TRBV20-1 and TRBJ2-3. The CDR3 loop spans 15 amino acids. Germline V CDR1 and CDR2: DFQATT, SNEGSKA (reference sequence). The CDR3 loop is CSARTVGLAPDTQYF.

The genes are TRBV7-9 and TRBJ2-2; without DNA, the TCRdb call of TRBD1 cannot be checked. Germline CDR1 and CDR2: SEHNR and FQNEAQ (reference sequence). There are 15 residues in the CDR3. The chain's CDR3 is CASSLRPGIGGELFF.

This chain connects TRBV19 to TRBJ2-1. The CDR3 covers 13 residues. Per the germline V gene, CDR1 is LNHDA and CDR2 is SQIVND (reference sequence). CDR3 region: CASSPRRSNEQFF.

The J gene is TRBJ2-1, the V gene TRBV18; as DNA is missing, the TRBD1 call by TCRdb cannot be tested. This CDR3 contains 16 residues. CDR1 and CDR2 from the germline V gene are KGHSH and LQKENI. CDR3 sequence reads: CASSPGLDREYNEQFF. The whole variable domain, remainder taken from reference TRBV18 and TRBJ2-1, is NAGVMQNPRHLVRRRGQEARLRCSPMKGHSHVYWYRQLPEEGLKFMVYLQKENIIDESGMPKERFSAEFPKEGPSILRIQQVVRGDSAAYFCASSPGLDREYNEQFFGPGTRLTVL.

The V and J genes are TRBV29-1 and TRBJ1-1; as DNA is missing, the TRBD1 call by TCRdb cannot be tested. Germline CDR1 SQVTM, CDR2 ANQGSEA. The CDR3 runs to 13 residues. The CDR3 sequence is CSVGDRVNTEAFF.

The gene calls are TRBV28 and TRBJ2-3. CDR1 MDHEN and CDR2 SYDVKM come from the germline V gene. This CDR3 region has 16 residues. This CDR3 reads CASSFLGYRDTDTQYF.

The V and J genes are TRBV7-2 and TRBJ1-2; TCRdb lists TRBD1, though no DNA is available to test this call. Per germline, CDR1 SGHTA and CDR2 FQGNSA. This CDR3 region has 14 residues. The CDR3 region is CASSWAGQNYGYTF.

The CDR3 is CASSHSLGLDRAYEQYF. This rearrangement joins TRBV11-2 to TRBJ2-7; checking the TCRdb D call of TRBD1 is not possible without DNA. The V gene's germline CDR1 is SGHAT and CDR2 FQNNGV. CDR3 length: 17 amino acids.

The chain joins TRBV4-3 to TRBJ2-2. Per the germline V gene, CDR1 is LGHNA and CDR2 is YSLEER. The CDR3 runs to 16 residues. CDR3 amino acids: CASSQDPARNTGELFF.

The CDR3 region is CASSPTGRARETQYF. The genes are TRBV18 and TRBJ2-5; TCRdb indicates TRBD2, and absent DNA this call remains unverified. Germline CDR1 KGHSH, CDR2 LQKENI. This CDR3 is built from 15 residues.

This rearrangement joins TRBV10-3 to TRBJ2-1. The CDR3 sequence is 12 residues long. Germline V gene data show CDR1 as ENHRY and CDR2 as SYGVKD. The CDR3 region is CATSGLGNEQFF.

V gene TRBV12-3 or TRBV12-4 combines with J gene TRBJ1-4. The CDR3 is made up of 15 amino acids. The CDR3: CASSTSRRTNEKLFF.

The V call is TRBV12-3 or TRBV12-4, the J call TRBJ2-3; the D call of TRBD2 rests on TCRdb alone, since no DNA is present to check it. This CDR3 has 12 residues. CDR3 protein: CASSLEGGLLYF.